The 4 T cell receptor beta chains given below trace back to one sample, sequenced in a study of T cell changes during pregnancy in multiple sclerosis. TCRdb's copy holds only in-frame clones and misses some; the assay was immunoSEQ multiplex PCR. The repertoire holds about 36,000 clones, 85% to 95% seen once, with 1.2% in the top ten. The sequenced sample was PBMCs (not recorded whether the cells were cultured). Receptors originate from a female donor with multiple sclerosis, enrolled in a pregnancy study.

This clone was observed once. This chain's CDR3 is CASSLGQPGNTIYF. The CDR3 region has the DNA TGCGCCAGCAGCCTTGGACAGCCAGGAAACACCATATATTTT. The chain carries TRBV10-1 and TRBJ1-3, with D possibly being TRBD1 (6 bases). This CDR3 region has 14 residues. The germline V gene encodes CDR1 WNHNN and CDR2 SYGVQD (reference sequence). Trimming pared 6 bases from V and 4 bases from J, leaving 13 bases between.

The rearrangement links TRBV10-3 to TRBJ2-2; 8 bases line up with TRBD2. Germline lookup yields CDR1 ENHRY and CDR2 SYGVKD. This CDR3 spans 15 amino acids. V lost 0 bases to trimming and J lost 7 bases; unmatched junction nucleotides: 4. CDR3 residues: CAISESGLGVGELFF. Written as DNA, the CDR3 is TGTGCCATCAGTGAGTCGGGACTAGGGGTCGGGGAGCTGTTTTTT.

The chain carries TRBV11-2 and TRBJ1-4; 9 bases are shared with TRBD1. The CDR3 extends over 19 amino acids. V shed 2 bases, J shed 0 bases, and the junction held 10 bases outside the gene matches. Germline V CDR1 and CDR2: SGHAT, FQNNGV. The CDR3 loop is CASSLFPDRGVSTNEKLFF. The CDR3 nucleotides read TGTGCCAGCAGCTTATTCCCGGACAGGGGCGTCTCAACTAATGAAAAACTGTTTTTT.

The rearrangement joins TRBV30 to TRBJ2-3, with D perhaps matching TRBD1 or TRBD2 (5 bases each). The CDR3 runs to 16 residues. The V and J ends lost 5 bases and 3 bases respectively, with 21 bases between them. Germline CDR1 GTSNPN, CDR2 SVGIG (reference sequence). CDR3 bases: TGTGCCTGGTCCCTCCCCGGGACCCACCGTACAGATACGCAGTATTTT. Protein product: CAWSLPGTHRTDTQYF. The complete variable domain, with remaining parts taken from reference TRBV30 and TRBJ2-3, reads SQTIHQWPATLVQPVGSPLSLECTVEGTSNPNLYWYRQAAGRGLQLLFYSVGIGQISSEVPQNLSASRPQDRQFILSSKKLLLSDSGFYLCAWSLPGTHRTDTQYFGPGTRLTVL.